This TCR beta chain appears in the sequencing data of a study of identical twins. Study outcomes and limitations: Beta out-of-frame sequences showed weaker excess twin sharing. Invariant MAIT and iNKT cells may have partly biased zero-insertion analyses.

CDR3 length: 15 residues. V gave up 0 bases and J gave up 4 bases, with 9 bases separating them. CDR1 and CDR2 (germline): LNHNV, YYDKDF (reference sequence). Healthy Caucasians were all of the donors. Of note for this clonotype: Its matching antigen is unknown.

TCRdb independently ran MiXCR on the 5' RACE reads; one entry per CDR3 protein. The sample records roughly 1.6 million distinct CDR3 sequences, 32% being singletons. The sequence was obtained from a newborn girl in good health. The sequenced sample was cord blood. The chain has TRBV15 and TRBJ1-4; unclear D gene. In DNA form, the CDR3 reads TGTGCCACCAGCAGAGACCGGGCGATTAATGAAAAACTGTTTTTT. Protein sequence: CATSRDRAINEKLFF. Based on the CDR3 plus reference TRBV15 and TRBJ1-4, the full variable domain is DAMVIQNPRYQVTQFGKPVTLSCSQTLNHNVMYWYQQKSSQAPKLLFHYYDKDFNNEADTPDNFQSRRPNTSFCFLDIRSPGLGDTAMYLCATSRDRAINEKLFFGSGTQLSVL.